A single T cell receptor (beta chain) is shown here with its context. The data were taken from a study of cytomegalovirus exposure and HLA in healthy donors. Germline CDR1 reads LNHDA; CDR2 reads SQIVND (reference sequence). The CDR3 sequence is 15 residues long. Trimming pared 0 bases from V and 7 bases from J, leaving 13 bases between. The PCR made use of 60 Vbeta and 13 Jbeta primers. Measured with immunoSEQ multiplex PCR; TCRdb has only the in-frame clones, and not every one. The table includes some 150,000 clones, more than 75% detected once. This receptor was obtained from a woman between 18 and 29 years old in good health and CMV-seronegative. The specimen sequenced was PBMCs. The rearrangement joins TRBV19 to TRBJ2-1, with no clear D. The CDR3 region has the DNA TGTGCCAGTAGTATAGAGGCGGCTAGGCGGAATGAGCAGTTCTTC. Translated: CASSIEAARRNEQFF.